This T cell receptor beta chain was observed in a study of shared clonotypes between healthy human individuals. Naive CD45RA+ and memory CD45RA-negative subsets were split from CD4+ cells. This clone was found a few times. Its cognate antigen is unknown. This table comes from immunoSEQ multiplex PCR, and its TCRdb copy is limited to in-frame clones, with some not included. The sample lists about 1.1 million clones, 78% occurring once. Findings of the study overall: The study generally estimated greater richness for naive than memory subsets.

This CDR3 is 13 amino acids long. Per the germline V gene, CDR1 is SGHRS and CDR2 is YFSETQ. Trimming cost V 6 bases and J 1 base, with 8 bases left between them. This receptor was taken from a man aged 18-30 years in good health. Some clones in this sample may be carry-over from other donors' samples. The chain recombines TRBV5-1 with TRBJ1-5; D remains ambiguous. Sequencing input: memory CD4+ T cells from PBMCs. Subset here: CD45RA-negative fraction. CDR3 in amino acids: CASIEWSNQPQHF. CDR3 in DNA: TGCGCCAGCATCGAATGGAGCAATCAGCCCCAGCATTTT.